The following is a T cell receptor (beta chain) sequence with its context. The specificity of this receptor is unknown. No base quality information exists; no much larger clone differs at one position. Each donor gave one peripheral blood draw, roughly 120 mL on average, collected into heparinised tubes. Using a panel that included CD45RO, CCR7, CD25, CD127, CD95 and CD27, naive, central memory, regulatory and stem cell-like memory CD4+ T cells were sorted on a BD FACSAria II. Purity was above 98% for every sorted population. Right away, PBMCs were isolated by Lymphoprep density gradient centrifugation and were stained directly, with no culture step. So that batch effects would be minimized, each experiment stained and sorted samples in pairs, pairing one healthy donor with one patient. CDR1 and CDR2, looked up from the germline V gene, are KGHSH and LQKENI. Taken from cysteine to phenylalanine, the CDR3 has 13 residues. Kept here is only the CDR3 DNA, which spans 39 bases and is read in frame from base 1. V lost 2 bases and J lost 2 bases; the stretch between them is 7 bases long.

The entry originates in a study of beta chain features in type 1 diabetes (dated by TCRdb to the late 2010s). Background for the entire study: No differences in mean age, gender distribution, total cell number or subset yield were found between patients and healthy donors. Across all samples, 107,917,701 sorted cells were examined, and cell number per subset correlated strongly with RNA yield. The study compared the TCRB repertoires of sorted circulating CD4+ T cell subsets in recently diagnosed type 1 diabetes patients with those in matched healthy donors. Whereas all 30 or so donors provided naive and central memory subsets, regulatory and stem cell-like memory subsets were isolated from just 8 patients and roughly 8 healthy donors.

The entire amount of isolated RNA was reverse transcribed using the High Capacity cDNA Reverse Transcription Kit, so the sequenced TCRB transcripts were expressed ones. Deep immunoSEQ sequencing was applied to naive, central memory and regulatory T cell samples, giving an average of roughly 3.5 million total reads per sample. Sorted cells were lysed in RLT buffer and RNA was extracted with DNase-treated RNeasy Micro or Mini kits, depending on cell number. Each cell subset was processed on its own to prevent cross-contamination, while patient and healthy donor samples were processed together. Using the immunoSEQ multiplex PCR, TCRB sequences were amplified from cDNA into 87-bp fragments spanning the CDR3 region. Sequencing of the amplicons was performed on the Illumina HiSeq platform. In the paper's pipeline: PCR bias was corrected computationally using synthetic template baselines, and reads within Hamming distance 2 were collapsed, with unmergeable singletons discarded. Reads were aligned to IMGT to assign V, D and J genes, CDR3 length, and insertions or deletions at six rearrangement sites. Within each subset, clonotype counts were normalized to sorted cell number, after which true diversity and Gini coefficients were computed with the tcR R package. The overlap coefficient, calculated on TCRB nucleotide sequences, was used to measure repertoire sharing. Out-of-frame TCRB sequences from naive cells were analyzed as a proxy for the pre-selection repertoire. TCRdb mirrors the immuneACCESS table, restricted to in-frame sequences. Some clones are absent from its copies; in checked studies, under half trace to an unresolved V gene, and the reason for the others is unknown. Clonal size and the V and J genes are those of that table, whereas D and trimming came from the DNA. For this sample there are 140,000 to 150,000 clones; roughly 10% appear just once. The ten largest clones represent roughly 1.4% of the sample.

Broader findings and caveats from the paper: Because cDNA rather than genomic DNA was sequenced, highly expressing activated cells could have been over-represented, although no difference in activation and CD3 levels was found between groups. Shorter templates might be favored by PCR, yet because patient and control samples were amplified and corrected together, any such skew would affect both groups equally. A moderate but significant shortening of TCRB CDR3 length was observed in type 1 diabetes patients in all four CD4+ subsets. Because small numbers of individuals were included in the HLA sub-analyses, any influence of HLA type on TCRB rearrangement was left unresolved. At VDJ recombination sites, patients with type 1 diabetes made fewer insertions and deleted more nucleotides, a pattern implying thymic rearrangement abnormalities. Naive, central memory and regulatory TCRB repertoires appeared to be more similar among patients than among healthy donors.

This TCR derives from a man younger than 35 in good health. The sample consisted of naive CD4+ T cells from blood. In the paper's terms, the cell subset or site label means: true naive CD4+ T cells. The receptor chain draws on TRBV18 and TRBJ2-7, with TRBD1 tentatively as D gene (5 bases match). The CDR3 has the sequence CASSPWGPYEQYF. The DNA reads as follows: TGTGCCAGCTCACCATGGGGCCCCTACGAGCAGTACTTC.